This is a list of T cell receptor beta chains from one sample in a study of blood T cell repertoires in COVID-19. The assay was immunoSEQ multiplex PCR, and TCRdb's table has in-frame clones only and misses some. The data contain around 300,000 clones, under 90% of them singletons. The sample consisted of PBMCs or T cells enriched from blood (not recorded which). All receptors derive from a woman in her fifties or sixties who had recovered from COVID-19. Both conserved end residues are part of each CDR3. D genes are given only for firm matches. Clone size, where shown, is once, few, many, or a class for clones that have expanded.

j_call | v_call | clone_size | d_call | cdr3_nt | cdr3_aa
TRBJ1-1 | TRBV2 | - | TRBD1 | TGTGCCAGCAGAGTAGGGGGCAACACTGAAGCTTTCTTT | CASRVGGNTEAFF
TRBJ2-1 | TRBV30 | - | - | TGTGCCTGGACATTTCCCGGGAGCTCCTACAATGAGCAGTTCTTC | CAWTFPGSSYNEQFF
TRBJ1-5 | TRBV7-2 | - | TRBD1 | TGTGCCAGCAGCTCAAGAGTGACAGGGGCAGCTCAGCCCCAGCATTTT | CASSSRVTGAAQPQHF
TRBJ2-7 | TRBV19 | - | - | TGTGCCAGTAGCTTTGACTCACTCTCCTACGAGCAGTACTTC | CASSFDSLSYEQYF
TRBJ1-2 | TRBV27 | - | TRBD1 | TGTGCCAGCAGTATTACCGGGACAGATCACTATGGCTACACCTTC | CASSITGTDHYGYTF
TRBJ1-4 | TRBV11-2 | - | TRBD1 | TGTGCCAGCCGCAGACAGGGGGATGAAAAACTGTTTTTT | CASRRQGDEKLFF
TRBJ2-7 | TRBV5-4 | once | TRBD2 | TGTGCCAGCAGCTTGGGGAGCGGGGAATACGAGCAGTACTTC | CASSLGSGEYEQYF
TRBJ2-7 | TRBV7-6 | once | - | TGTGCCACCTCCTCGGTGGGGGGCTACGAGCAGTACTTC | CATSSVGGYEQYF
TRBJ2-4 | TRBV7-6 | - | - | TGTGCCAGCAGCCCTTATGGCGGGGACAGAAAAAACATTCAGTACTTC | CASSPYGGDRKNIQYF
TRBJ1-6 | TRBV3-1/TRBV3-2 | - | - | TGTGCCAGCAGCTCCCGGCCCGGGGGTAATTCACCCCTCCACTTT | CASSSRPGGNSPLHF
TRBJ2-3 | TRBV19 | - | TRBD1 | TGTGCCAGTAGCCCAAGGACAGGGAGGGATACGCAGTATTTT | CASSPRTGRDTQYF
TRBJ2-2 | TRBV9 | - | TRBD2 | TGTGCCAGCAGGGCAGCGGGACTCAACACCGGGGAGCTGTTTTTT | CASRAAGLNTGELFF
TRBJ2-5 | TRBV5-1 | - | - | TGCGCCAGCAGCTTGCTTAGCCAAGAGACCCAGTACTTC | CASSLLSQETQYF
TRBJ1-1 | TRBV28 | - | - | TGTGCCAGCAGTTTGAGGTCTTCGGGGACTGAAGCTTTCTTT | CASSLRSSGTEAFF
TRBJ2-7 | TRBV10-1 | - | - | TGCGCCAGCAGTGGCGGGGACGTCGCATCTGGCGAGCAGTACTTC | CASSGGDVASGEQYF
TRBJ2-3 | TRBV24-1 | - | TRBD2 | TGTGCCACCAGTGATCCCGGACTAGGGGCAGATACGCAGTATTTT | CATSDPGLGADTQYF
TRBJ2-7 | TRBV25-1 | - | - | TGTGCCAGCGGGGAGTTTGGCTCCTACGAGCAGTACTTC | CASGEFGSYEQYF
TRBJ1-1 | TRBV2 | - | - | TGTGCCAGCAGTGAGAGAGCAGGCGGGGGCACTGAAGCTTTCTTT | CASSERAGGGTEAFF
TRBJ2-1 | TRBV11-3 | few | TRBD2 | TGTGCCAGCAGCCAAAATCCGGGACTAGCGGGAGGAGATCAGTTCTTC | CASSQNPGLAGGDQFF
TRBJ2-3 | TRBV11-2 | - | - | TGTGCCAGCAGCTTAGCAGGGCACCGCACAGATACGCAGTATTTT | CASSLAGHRTDTQYF
TRBJ1-5 | TRBV12-3/TRBV12-4 | - | - | TGTGCCAGCAGTTTCTCTGATCAGCCCCAGCATTTT | CASSFSDQPQHF
TRBJ2-2 | TRBV5-1 | - | - | TGCGCCAGCAGCTTGGCCGGTAGCCCCGGGGAGCTGTTTTTT | CASSLAGSPGELFF
TRBJ2-5 | TRBV12-2 | - | - | TGTGCAAGTCGCTTAGTACTGGGCCAGGCGTCGTGCAGGGGTTATGAGACCCAGTACTTC | CASRLVLGQASCRGYETQYF
TRBJ2-2 | TRBV27 | few | - | TGTGCCAGCAGTTTGAGCGGGGAGCTGTTTTTT | CASSLSGELFF
TRBJ1-5 | TRBV19 | - | - | TGTGCCAGTACCCGGGGTAGTAATCAGCCCCAGCATTTT | CASTRGSNQPQHF
TRBJ1-2 | TRBV28 | - | - | TGTGCCAGCAAGATTGGGGGGACTGGCTATGGCTACACCTTC | CASKIGGTGYGYTF
TRBJ2-7 | TRBV2 | - | - | TGTGCCAGCAGGGTCGACAGCTCCTACGAGCAGTACTTC | CASRVDSSYEQYF
TRBJ1-2 | TRBV14 | - | - | TGTGCCAGCAGCAGGGCGGGCGGAGTCAACTATGGCTACACCTTC | CASSRAGGVNYGYTF
TRBJ2-6 | TRBV5-4 | once | - | TGTGCCAGCAGCTCACAAACCTCCCGGGGATCACAATCTGGGGCCAACGTCCTGACTTTC | CASSSQTSRGSQSGANVLTF
TRBJ2-3 | TRBV7-3 | once | TRBD2 | TGTGCCAGCAGCTCGGGACTAGCGGGGGGTAGCGATACGCAGTATTTT | CASSSGLAGGSDTQYF
TRBJ2-1 | TRBV11-1 | - | - | TGTGCCAGCAGCTTAATGCAGGGCGGATACAATGAGCAGTTCTTC | CASSLMQGGYNEQFF
TRBJ1-4 | TRBV18 | - | - | TGTGCCAGCTCACCAAGCAAAGGGGCAGCAACTAATGAAAAACTGTTTTTT | CASSPSKGAATNEKLFF
TRBJ2-7 | TRBV13 | once | - | TGTGCCAGCAGCTTAGGCAGACAGGAGGCCGCCTACGAGCAGTACTTC | CASSLGRQEAAYEQYF
TRBJ2-7 | TRBV28 | - | TRBD2 | TGTGCCAGCAGTTTTAGCGGGGGGGTTAGGTACGAGCAGTACTTC | CASSFSGGVRYEQYF
TRBJ2-7 | TRBV18 | - | TRBD1 | TGTGCCAGCTCACCCGGACAGGGCCCTACCTACGAGCAGTACTTC | CASSPGQGPTYEQYF
TRBJ2-7 | TRBV12-3/TRBV12-4 | once | - | TGTGCCAGCAGCCGCGACAGGATCTACGAGCAGTACTTC | CASSRDRIYEQYF
TRBJ1-4 | TRBV19 | - | - | TGTGCCAGTAGTATCTCCGCAGGGGCTAATGAAAAACTGTTTTTT | CASSISAGANEKLFF
TRBJ2-7 | TRBV28 | once | - | TGTGCCAGCACAGTTTCGGGGGGCAACCACTACGAGGGTTACGAGCAGTACTTC | CASTVSGGNHYEGYEQYF
TRBJ2-1 | TRBV5-4 | - | - | TGTGCCAGCAGCTTGTGGCTAGTGGGGGGTGAGCAGTTCTTC | CASSLWLVGGEQFF
TRBJ2-2 | TRBV27 | - | - | TGTGCCAGCAGTGGTCCGGGATGGGTCGGGGAGCTGTTTTTT | CASSGPGWVGELFF
TRBJ2-5 | TRBV7-2 | - | TRBD2 | TGTGCCAGCAGCCTTGCTAGCGGGAGGGCGTGGGAGACCCAGTACTTC | CASSLASGRAWETQYF
TRBJ2-7 | TRBV6-5 | - | - | TGTGCCAGCAGTTACAGAGGGGGCTACGAGCAGTACTTC | CASSYRGGYEQYF
TRBJ1-4 | TRBV28 | - | TRBD1 | TGTGCCAGCAGTTTGACAGGGGGGGTTGCAACTAATGAAAAACTGTTTTTT | CASSLTGGVATNEKLFF
TRBJ1-1 | TRBV5-1 | - | TRBD1 | TGCGCCAGCAGCCCTGTTTCCGGGACAGGGGGGCCTGAAGCTTTCTTT | CASSPVSGTGGPEAFF
TRBJ2-2 | TRBV28 | once | TRBD1 | TGTGCCAGCAGTCTCCCCGGGACAGGGGCCGGGGAGCTGTTTTTT | CASSLPGTGAGELFF
TRBJ1-2 | TRBV5-1 | - | TRBD1 | TGCGCCAGCAGCAACCTTGGGACAGCTAACTATGGCTACACCTTC | CASSNLGTANYGYTF
TRBJ2-7 | TRBV3-1/TRBV3-2 | - | TRBD2 | TGTGCCAGCAGCCAAGTGACTAGCGGGGACTACGAGCAGTACTTC | CASSQVTSGDYEQYF
TRBJ1-1 | TRBV30 | - | - | TGTGCCTGGAGTCCCAGGGACAAAGCTTTCTTT | CAWSPRDKAFF
TRBJ1-2 | TRBV9 | once | TRBD1 | TGTGCCAGCAGCGTCCGGGACAGTGGGATCTTCGGCTATGGCTACACCTTC | CASSVRDSGIFGYGYTF
TRBJ2-3 | TRBV10-3 | - | TRBD2 | TGTGCCACACAGACTAGCGGGAGTGGGGTGCAGGTTACGCAGTATTTT | CATQTSGSGVQVTQYF
TRBJ1-1 | TRBV28 | few | TRBD1 | TGTGCCAGCAGTTTAAGGGGACAGGGGGCATACGCGACTGAAGCTTTCTTT | CASSLRGQGAYATEAFF